These 24 T cell receptor beta chains were sequenced from one sample in a study of T cells expressing NK-cell markers. TCRdb reanalyzed the 5' RACE reads and collapses them to one entry per CDR3 protein, without DNA. Its listing shows 550,000 to 600,000 distinct CDR3 sequences. Sample: blood T cells: a sorted CD56 or NKG2C T cell subset, CD4+ or CD8+ T cells, or bulk PBMC T cells (not recorded which). These receptors all come from a man in his late teens or twenties in good health.

V usage is TRBV29-1 and J usage is TRBJ2-1; with no DNA, the TCRdb D assignment of TRBD1 cannot be verified. CDR1 SQVTM and CDR2 ANQGSEA come from the germline V gene. The CDR3 totals 12 residues. This chain's CDR3 is CSGIRGNNEQFF.

The chain couples TRBV28 to TRBJ1-5; no DNA is available, so the TRBD1 call from TCRdb remains unchecked. The germline gives CDR1 MDHEN, CDR2 SYDVKM. This CDR3 has 14 amino acids. Here the CDR3 reads CASRNPGQNQPQHF.

The chain recombines TRBV7-9 with TRBJ2-3. This CDR3 has 12 residues. CDR1 is SEHNR, CDR2 FQNEAQ, per germline (reference sequence). The CDR3 reads CASSLETDTQYF.

The chain carries TRBV20-1 and TRBJ2-5; the TCRdb call, TRBD1, lacks DNA for checking. The CDR3 totals 15 residues. CDR1 and CDR2 (germline): DFQATT, SNEGSKA (reference sequence). The CDR3 loop reads CSAQGTGSYQETQYF.

The chain carries TRBV20-1 and TRBJ2-5; TCRdb gives TRBD1 as the D gene, but with no DNA this cannot be confirmed. The CDR3 extends over 14 amino acids. Germline CDR1 DFQATT, CDR2 SNEGSKA (reference sequence). The CDR3 is CSARKIQGWETQYF.

The V and J genes are TRBV5-6 and TRBJ2-3; TCRdb names TRBD1, which stays unverified in the absence of DNA. CDR3 length: 16 amino acids. Germline V gene data show CDR1 as SGHDT and CDR2 as YYEEEE. The CDR3 protein is CASTPWGRPPADTQYF.

The chain recombines TRBV15 with TRBJ1-1; TCRdb reports TRBD1, a call that lacks DNA to check it against. The V gene's germline CDR1 is LNHNV and CDR2 YYDKDF (reference sequence). The CDR3 is 12 residues long. This CDR3 is CATQGANTEAFF.

The chain carries TRBV5-1 and TRBJ2-2; the TCRdb call, TRBD2, lacks DNA for checking. This CDR3 is built from 17 residues. Germline lookup yields CDR1 SGHRS and CDR2 YFSETQ. The CDR3 spells CASSLYGLAGITGELFF.

The V gene is TRBV7-3, the J gene TRBJ2-3. Germline lookup yields CDR1 SGHTA and CDR2 FQGTGA. There are 13 residues in the CDR3. The chain's CDR3 is CASSSVGTDTQYF.

This chain uses TRBV6-5 with TRBJ1-1; TCRdb picks TRBD1, but there is no DNA to check that call. The CDR3 runs to 17 residues. Germline V lookup: CDR1 MNHEY, CDR2 SVGAGI. CDR3: CASSYNLGQVGDTEAFF.

The V call is TRBV24-1, the J call TRBJ2-1; lacking DNA, the TRBD2 call made by TCRdb goes unchecked. This CDR3 has 15 residues. Germline V gene lookup returns CDR1 KGHDR and CDR2 SFDVKD. CDR3 loop: CATSGLAESYNEQFF.

This chain joins TRBV7-6 and TRBJ2-5; TCRdb returns TRBD1, unconfirmable since there is no DNA. CDR3 length equals 16 residues. In germline, CDR1 is SGHVS, CDR2 FNYEAQ. The CDR3 protein is CASSLGVADWGETQYF.

This chain joins TRBV4-3 and TRBJ2-3; TCRdb indicates TRBD2, and absent DNA this call remains unverified. CDR1 is LGHNA, CDR2 YSLEER, per germline. This CDR3 has 15 amino acids. CDR3 amino acids: CASSQIAGVGDTQYF.

The chain employs TRBV5-1 and TRBJ2-1; TCRdb's D call of TRBD2 is untestable without DNA. CDR1 and CDR2 from the germline V gene are SGHRS and YFSETQ. The CDR3 length is 22 residues. CDR3 sequence reads: CASSLVIIAGGAAASAYNEQFF.

This sequence joins TRBV6-2 or TRBV6-3 and TRBJ1-2; without DNA, the TCRdb call of TRBD1 cannot be checked. The germline V gene has CDR1 MNHEY and CDR2 SVGEGT. This CDR3 contains 13 residues. This chain's CDR3 is CASSRPRANGYTF.

The genes are TRBV27 and TRBJ2-3; TCRdb names TRBD1, which stays unverified in the absence of DNA. Germline values: CDR1 MNHEY, CDR2 SMNVEV (reference sequence). The CDR3 is made up of 15 amino acids. CDR3 in amino acids: CASSPVTGGTDTQYF.

This chain uses TRBV30 with TRBJ2-1; TCRdb outputs TRBD2, but without DNA this stays unchecked. Germline V gives CDR1 GTSNPN, CDR2 SVGIG (reference sequence). The CDR3 contains 16 residues. This CDR3 is CARTETSGRAIGEQFF.

The chain links TRBV12-3 or TRBV12-4 to TRBJ2-1. CDR3 size: 13 residues. The chain's CDR3 is CASSFTRTNEQFF.

The J gene is TRBJ1-1, the V gene TRBV19; TCRdb designates TRBD1, a call that cannot be tested without DNA. The CDR3 is 12 amino acids. Germline V gene lookup returns CDR1 LNHDA and CDR2 SQIVND (reference sequence). The CDR3 spells CASRDRDGEAFF.

The V gene is TRBV5-5, the J gene TRBJ2-5; TCRdb picks TRBD2, but there is no DNA to check that call. Germline-derived CDR1 and CDR2 are SGHKS and YYEKEE (reference sequence). This CDR3 is built from 13 residues. This CDR3 is CASSKLGGETQYF. Filled out from reference TRBV5-5 and TRBJ2-5, the complete variable domain reads DAGVTQSPTHLIKTRGQQVTLRCSPISGHKSVSWYQQVLGQGPQFIFQYYEKEERGRGNFPDRFSARQFPNYSSELNVNALLLGDSALYLCASSKLGGETQYFGPGTRLLVL.

The rearrangement joins TRBV15 to TRBJ2-2; TCRdb designates TRBD2, a call that cannot be tested without DNA. The V gene's germline CDR1 is LNHNV and CDR2 YYDKDF (reference sequence). The CDR3 has 17 amino acids. CDR3 sequence reads: CATSTWQPSPNTGELFF.

V and J are TRBV28 and TRBJ2-5. Germline CDR1 and CDR2: MDHEN and SYDVKM. CDR3 length equals 12 residues. The CDR3 protein is CASTSDQETQYF.

The chain combines TRBV28 with TRBJ2-3; TCRdb returns TRBD1, unconfirmable since there is no DNA. The CDR3 has 16 residues. Germline CDR1 is MDHEN and CDR2 is SYDVKM. This chain's CDR3 is CASSSPGGGGTDTQYF.

The chain combines TRBV29-1 with TRBJ1-2; with no DNA, the TCRdb D assignment of TRBD1 cannot be verified. This CDR3 contains 13 residues. Germline V lookup: CDR1 SQVTM, CDR2 ANQGSEA. The chain's CDR3 is CSVRPDRHYGYTF.